One sample yielded the 4 T cell receptor beta chains listed below, sequenced in a study of glioma-infiltrating T cells after dendritic cell vaccination. This table comes from immunoSEQ multiplex PCR, and its TCRdb copy is limited to in-frame clones, with some not included. The sample comprises over 80,000 clones, approximately 90% of which are singletons, and 3.2% rests with the top ten. Here the sequenced sample was blood, taken before dendritic cell vaccination. These receptors all come from a human donor with glioblastoma.

The chain carries TRBV5-1 and TRBJ1-5; D unresolved. V was pared by 0 bases and J by 1 base, with 5 bases between. This CDR3 has 14 residues. The V gene's germline CDR1 is SGHRS and CDR2 YFSETQ. Written as DNA, the CDR3 is TGCGCCAGCAGCTTGGGAGGGAGCAATCAGCCCCAGCATTTT. As protein: CASSLGGSNQPQHF.

V and J are TRBV2 and TRBJ1-1; D unresolved. CDR1 SNHLY and CDR2 FYNNEI come from the germline V gene. The CDR3 has 13 residues. Between the trimmed V and J ends, which lost 10 bases and 0 bases, there was a span of 12 bases. CDR3 amino acids: CATQKPLNTEAFF. The CDR3 coding sequence is TGTGCCACACAGAAACCGCTGAACACTGAAGCTTTCTTT.

This rearrangement joins TRBV2 to TRBJ1-1, with D maybe TRBD1 (5 bases). Germline CDR1 is SNHLY and CDR2 is FYNNEI. This CDR3 spans 13 amino acids. Trimming pared 9 bases from V and 1 base from J, leaving 12 bases between. The CDR3 bases are TGTGCCAGAAAAAGCGGGACGAACACTGAAGCTTTCTTT. Its translation is CARKSGTNTEAFF.

The chain combines TRBV28 with TRBJ1-6; 8 positions agree with TRBD1. CDR3 length: 15 amino acids. From germline, CDR1 is MDHEN and CDR2 SYDVKM. J lost 10 bases, V lost 1 base, and 6 bases had no gene match. The CDR3 DNA reads TGTGCCAGCAGTTTATTTTTCCAGGGGGCCTCACCCCTCCACTTT. Its translation is CASSLFFQGASPLHF.